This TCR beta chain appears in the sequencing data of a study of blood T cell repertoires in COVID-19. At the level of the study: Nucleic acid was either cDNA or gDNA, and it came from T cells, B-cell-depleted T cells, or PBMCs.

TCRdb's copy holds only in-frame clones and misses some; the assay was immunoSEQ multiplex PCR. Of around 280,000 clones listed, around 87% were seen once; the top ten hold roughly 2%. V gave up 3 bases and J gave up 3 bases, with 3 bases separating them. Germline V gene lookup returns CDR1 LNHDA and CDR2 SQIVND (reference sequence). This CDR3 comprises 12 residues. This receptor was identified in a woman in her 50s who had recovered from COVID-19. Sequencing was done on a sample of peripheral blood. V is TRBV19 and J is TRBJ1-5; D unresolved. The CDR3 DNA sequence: TGTGCCAGTAGTATCTTCAATCAGCCCCAGCATTTT. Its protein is CASSIFNQPQHF.